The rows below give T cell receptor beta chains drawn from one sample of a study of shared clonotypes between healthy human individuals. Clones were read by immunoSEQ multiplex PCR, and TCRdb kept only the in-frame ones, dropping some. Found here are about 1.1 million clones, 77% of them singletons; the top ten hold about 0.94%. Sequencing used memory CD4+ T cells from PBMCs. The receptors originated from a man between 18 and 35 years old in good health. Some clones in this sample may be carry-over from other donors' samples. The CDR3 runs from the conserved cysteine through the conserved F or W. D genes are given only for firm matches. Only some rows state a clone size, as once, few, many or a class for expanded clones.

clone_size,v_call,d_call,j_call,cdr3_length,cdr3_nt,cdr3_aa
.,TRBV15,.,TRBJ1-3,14,TGTGCCACCAGCGGGACACGCTCTGGAAACACCATATATTTT,CATSGTRSGNTIYF
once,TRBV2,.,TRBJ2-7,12,TGTGCCAGCAGTGTACAGACCTACGAGCAGTACTTC,CASSVQTYEQYF
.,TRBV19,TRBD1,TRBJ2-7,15,TGTGCCAGTAGTATAGATCCGGGACAGGTCTACGAGCAGTACTTC,CASSIDPGQVYEQYF
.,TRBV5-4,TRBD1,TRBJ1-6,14,TGTGCCAGCAGCTCAAGACAGGGTAATTCACCCCTCCACTTT,CASSSRQGNSPLHF
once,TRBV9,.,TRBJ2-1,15,TGTGCCAGCACCTTAGACGGGGGCGTCTACAATGAGCAGTTCTTC,CASTLDGGVYNEQFF
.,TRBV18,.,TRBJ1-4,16,TGTGCCAGCTCACCACCAGTGGCAGGAGTCGGAGAAAAACTGTTTTTT,CASSPPVAGVGEKLFF
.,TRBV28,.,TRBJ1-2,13,TGTGCCAGCACAAGGGGGGACTACTATGGCTACACCTTC,CASTRGDYYGYTF
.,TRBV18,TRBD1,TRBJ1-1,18,TGTGCCAGCTCACCACCGAGGGGGGCAGGGGGAGTTCGAACTGAAGCTTTCTTT,CASSPPRGAGGVRTEAFF
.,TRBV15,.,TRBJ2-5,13,TGTGCCACCAGCAGAGCACAGCAAGAGACCCAGTACTTC,CATSRAQQETQYF
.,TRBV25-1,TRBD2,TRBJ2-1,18,TGTGCCAGCAGTAGTAGCGACGCCGGACTAGCGGGACGGAATGAGCAGTTCTTC,CASSSSDAGLAGRNEQFF
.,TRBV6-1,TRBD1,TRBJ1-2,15,TGTGCCAGCAGCGACCGGGACAGGGAGGGCTATGGCTACACCTTC,CASSDRDREGYGYTF
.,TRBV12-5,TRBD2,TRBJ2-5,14,TGTGCTAGTGGACAGACGGGAGGGTTAGAGACCCAGTACTTC,CASGQTGGLETQYF
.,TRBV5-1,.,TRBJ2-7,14,TGCGCCAGCAGCTCGTCCCGGGACATTTACGAGCAGTACTTC,CASSSSRDIYEQYF